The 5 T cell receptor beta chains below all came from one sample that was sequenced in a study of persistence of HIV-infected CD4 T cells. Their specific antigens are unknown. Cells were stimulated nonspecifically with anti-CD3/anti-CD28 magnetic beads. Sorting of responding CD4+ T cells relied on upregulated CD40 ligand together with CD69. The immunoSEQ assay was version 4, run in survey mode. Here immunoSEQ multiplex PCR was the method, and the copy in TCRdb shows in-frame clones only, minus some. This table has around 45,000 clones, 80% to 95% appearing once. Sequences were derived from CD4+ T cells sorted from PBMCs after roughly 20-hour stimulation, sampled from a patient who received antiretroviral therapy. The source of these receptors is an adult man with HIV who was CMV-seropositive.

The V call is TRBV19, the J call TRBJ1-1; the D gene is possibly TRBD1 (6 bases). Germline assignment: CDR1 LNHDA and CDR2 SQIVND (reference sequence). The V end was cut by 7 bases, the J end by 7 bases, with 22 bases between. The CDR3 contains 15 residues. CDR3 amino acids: CASTAPGAGADEAFF. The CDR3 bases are TGTGCCAGTACCGCACCGGGGGCGGGGGCTGATGAAGCTTTCTTT. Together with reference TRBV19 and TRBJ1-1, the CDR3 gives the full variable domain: DGGITQSPKYLFRKEGQNVTLSCEQNLNHDAMYWYRQDPGQGLRLIYYSQIVNDFQKGDIAEGYSVSREKKESFPLTVTSAQKNPTAFYLCASTAPGAGADEAFFGQGTRLTVV.

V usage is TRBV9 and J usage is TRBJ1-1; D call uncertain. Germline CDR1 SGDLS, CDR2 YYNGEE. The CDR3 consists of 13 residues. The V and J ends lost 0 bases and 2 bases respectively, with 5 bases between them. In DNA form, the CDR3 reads TGTGCCAGCAGCGTAGCTATAAACACTGAAGCTTTCTTT. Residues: CASSVAINTEAFF.

DNA for the CDR3: TGCGCCAGCAGCTTGGAGGGAGGATCCCCCCTAGCCAAAAACATTCAGTACTTC. Residues: CASSLEGGSPLAKNIQYF. The rearrangement uses TRBV5-1 and TRBJ2-4, with D possibly matching TRBD2 (6 bases). The V end lost 0 bases, the J end lost 0 bases, and 16 bases lay between the germline ends. The V gene's germline CDR1 is SGHRS and CDR2 YFSETQ. CDR3 length: 18 residues. Looking up the rest from reference TRBV5-1 and TRBJ2-4 gives the full variable domain: KAGVTQTPRYLIKTRGQQVTLSCSPISGHRSVSWYQQTPGQGLQFLFEYFSETQRNKGNFPGRFSGRQFSNSRSEMNVSTLELGDSALYLCASSLEGGSPLAKNIQYFGAGTRLSVL.

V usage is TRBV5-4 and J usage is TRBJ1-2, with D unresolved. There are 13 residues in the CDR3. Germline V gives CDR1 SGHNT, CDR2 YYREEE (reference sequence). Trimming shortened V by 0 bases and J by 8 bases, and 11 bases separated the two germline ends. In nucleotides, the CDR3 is TGTGCCAGCAGCTTGGACGGGCCAGGAGGCTACACCTTC. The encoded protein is CASSLDGPGGYTF.

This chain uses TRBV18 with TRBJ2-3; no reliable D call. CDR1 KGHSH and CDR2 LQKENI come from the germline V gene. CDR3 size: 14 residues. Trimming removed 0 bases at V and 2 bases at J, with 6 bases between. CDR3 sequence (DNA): TGTGCCAGCTCACCACCCGTAGCCACAGATACGCAGTATTTT. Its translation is CASSPPVATDTQYF.